Presented here are 22 T cell receptor beta chains from one specimen sequenced in a study of tissue T cells after allogeneic stem cell transplantation. This table comes from immunoSEQ multiplex PCR, and its TCRdb copy is limited to in-frame clones, with some not included. The profile shows about 8,700 clones, 44% of them singletons. Time point denoted: mouse harvest day 7 after allogeneic transplant. Mouse grafts combined 10^7 T-cell-depleted bone marrow cells with 10^6 splenic CD5+ T cells. Sequencing input: skin. Source of these receptors: a female BALB/c mouse given C57BL/6 T cells with graft-versus-host disease after an allogeneic hematopoietic cell transplant.

This clone was seen only a few times. Mouse gene names and germline throughout. From the germline J gene comes the end of the CDR3, since the read stops 1 residue before it. This chain links TRBV29 with TRBJ2-1, with 7 positions matching TRBD2. Germline CDR1 and CDR2: MSHET and SYDVDS. This CDR3 has 15 amino acids. J lost 1 base, V lost 5 bases, and 5 bases had no gene match. The part of the CDR3 DNA that was read is TGTGCTAGCAGTCATGACTGGGAGAACTATGCTGAGCAGTTC. Translating gives CASSHDWENYAEQF. Given in full, the CDR3 is CASSHDWENYAEQFF.

A remark on this clone: Gene names denote mouse genes. The missing CDR3 end, 1 residue past where the read stops, is filled in from the germline J gene. This chain connects TRBV13-3 to TRBJ2-3; 10 bases are shared with TRBD2. CDR3 length: 15 amino acids. V was pared by 5 bases and J by 0 bases, with 3 bases of the junction left unmatched. Germline V gene data show CDR1 as NNHDY and CDR2 as SYVADS. The sequenced CDR3 bases are TGTGCCAGCAGGGACTGGGGGCTTAGTGCAGAAACGCTGTAT. Protein sequence: CASRDWGLSAETLY. The full CDR3 protein reads CASRDWGLSAETLYF.

Comments on this clone: Genes and germline are mouse. Coverage ceases 1 residue before the CDR3 finishes, and the germline J gene fills in the end. The chain joins TRBV31 to TRBJ2-7, with 8 bases that match TRBD2. Germline V gene lookup returns CDR1 GKSSPN and CDR2 SITVG. The CDR3 totals 13 residues. The V segment lost 0 bases and the J segment 7 bases; nucleotides outside the gene matches: 5. The sequenced CDR3 bases are TGTGCCTGGAGTCTGGGGGGGGCGCGAGAACAGTAC. Translating gives CAWSLGGAREQY. The CDR3, in full, reads CAWSLGGAREQYF.

This clone was seen once. The gene names given are mouse names. CDR3 bases read: TGTGCCAGCTCCCGACTGGGGGGTAGCCAAGACACCCAGTAC. It translates to CASSRLGGSQDTQY. The complete CDR3 protein is CASSRLGGSQDTQYF. The chain uses TRBV12-2 and TRBJ2-5; TRBD2 matches at 10 bases. The sequenced fragment ends 1 residue before the CDR3 boundary, so the rest is inferred from the germline J gene. V lost 4 bases, J lost 2 bases, and 5 bases stayed unmatched. CDR3 length: 15 amino acids. The germline gives CDR1 SGHLS, CDR2 HYDKME.

Details on this clone: The germline and genes are mouse ones. The missing CDR3 end, 1 residue past where the read stops, is filled in from the germline J gene. The chain is built from TRBV14 and TRBJ2-5; TRBD1 might be the D (6 bases). CDR1 and CDR2 (germline): SGHDT, FRDEAV. CDR3 length equals 14 residues. V shed 2 bases and J shed 0 bases, with 7 bases lying between them. CDR3: CASSLDSNQDTQYF. The DNA read from the CDR3 is TGTGCCAGCAGTTTGGACAGTAACCAAGACACCCAGTAC.

Regarding this clone: Any gene name here is a mouse gene name. The sequenced fragment ends 1 residue before the CDR3 boundary, so the rest is inferred from the germline J gene. The chain combines TRBV26 with TRBJ2-4, with 8 bases fitting TRBD1. The CDR3 is 14 amino acids. Germline V lookup: CDR1 KGHPV, CDR2 FQNQEV (reference sequence). Germline trimming cut 2 bases from V and 3 bases from J; bases unmatched to any gene: 1. CDR3: CASSLTGGQNTLYF. CDR3 DNA (partial): TGTGCCAGCAGTCTGACAGGGGGGCAAAACACCTTGTAC.

A remark on this clone: Gene names follow the mouse nomenclature. The CDR3 end is not reached by the read, which stops 1 residue before it; the germline J gene fills it in. The rearrangement links TRBV26 to TRBJ2-1, with a tentative D call TRBD2 (6 bases). Between the trimmed V and J ends, which lost 0 bases and 3 bases, there was a span of 9 bases. This CDR3 region has 15 residues. Germline loops: CDR1 KGHPV, CDR2 FQNQEV (reference sequence). CDR3: CASSLSWGFYAEQFF. The sequenced part of the CDR3 DNA is TGTGCCAGCAGTCTGTCATGGGGGTTCTATGCTGAGCAGTTC.

About this clone: Mouse gene names apply. The sequenced fragment ends 1 residue before the CDR3 boundary, so the rest is inferred from the germline J gene. The rearrangement links TRBV1 to TRBJ1-6; D may be TRBD1 (6 bases). TRBJ1-6 is reported as an ORF; its role is uncertain. This CDR3 comprises 15 residues. V lost 5 bases to trimming and J lost 0 bases, with 8 bases between them. Germline V CDR1 and CDR2: NSQYPW, LRSPGD (reference sequence). The CDR3 DNA, read in part, is TGCACCTGCAGTTGGGACAATTCCTATAATTCGCCCCTCTAC. This gives the protein CTCSWDNSYNSPLY. The whole CDR3 region reads CTCSWDNSYNSPLYF.

This clone was counted between two and nine times. Germline and genes here are mouse. The read comes to an end 1 residue before the CDR3 does, leaving the germline J gene to fill in the end. This rearrangement joins TRBV4 to TRBJ2-4; 10 nucleotides match TRBD2. The CDR3 has 14 amino acids. In germline, CDR1 is LGHDT, CDR2 YNNKQL (reference sequence). With V trimmed by 4 bases and J by 5 bases, 3 bases remained unmatched. Partial CDR3 DNA: TGTGCCAGCAGCTCCTGGGGGGGCCCAAACACCTTGTAC. This codes for CASSSWGGPNTLY. The CDR3 in full is CASSSWGGPNTLYF.

Remarks on this clone: Gene names and germline refer to mouse. The part of the CDR3 DNA that was read is TGTGCCAGCAGCCCGGGACGATCCAACGAAAGATTATTT. It yields the protein CASSPGRSNERLF. The full CDR3 protein is CASSPGRSNERLFF. J is TRBJ1-4 and V is TRBV3; tentatively, D is TRBD1 (5 bases). Coverage ceases 1 residue before the CDR3 finishes, and the germline J gene fills in the end. CDR3 length: 14 residues. CDR1 is SNHLY, CDR2 FYNGKV, per germline (reference sequence). V was clipped by 5 bases and J by 2 bases, with 9 bases between them.

With respect to this clone: Mouse gene names apply. From the germline J gene comes the end of the CDR3, since the read stops 1 residue before it. The chain combines TRBV26 with TRBJ1-4, with TRBD1 as a possible D gene (5 bases). CDR3 size: 14 residues. Germline V gene sequence: CDR1 KGHPV, CDR2 FQNQEV (reference sequence). V lost 3 bases and J 2 bases, leaving 7 bases between the germline ends. Partial CDR3 DNA: TGTGCCAGCAGTCTACCAGGGTCCAACGAAAGATTATTT. It is translated as CASSLPGSNERLF. The CDR3 reads in full as CASSLPGSNERLFF.

This clone was detected only a few times. The gene symbols are mouse symbols. Read sequence stops 1 residue before the CDR3 end, and the germline J gene provides the missing end. This chain uses TRBV26 with TRBJ1-1; possible D gene TRBD1, 6 bases. CDR1 and CDR2 (germline): KGHPV, FQNQEV (reference sequence). V dropped 4 bases and J dropped 3 bases, with 9 bases sitting between them. The CDR3 has 13 amino acids. The CDR3 here is CASSRGGDTEVFF. The CDR3 DNA, read in part, is TGTGCCAGCAGTCGAGGGGGGGACACAGAAGTCTTC.

A word on this clone: Genes here carry mouse names. The read ends 1 residue before the CDR3 terminus; that terminus is restored from the germline J gene. V usage is TRBV13-2 and J usage is TRBJ1-4, with D perhaps TRBD1 (6 bases). The germline CDR1 and CDR2 sequences are NNHNN and SYGAGS (reference sequence). The CDR3 spans 14 residues. V was trimmed by 2 bases and J by 3 bases, leaving 8 bases between them. The DNA read from the CDR3 is TGTGCCAGCGGTGACAGGGGAACCAACGAAAGATTATTT. This codes for CASGDRGTNERLF. The whole CDR3 sequence reads CASGDRGTNERLFF.

As to this clone: Gene names denote mouse genes. The read stops 1 residue short of the end of the CDR3; the missing end is completed from the germline J gene. The V call is TRBV3, the J call TRBJ2-7; 9 bases map to TRBD2. The CDR3 extends over 14 amino acids. V gave up 1 base and J gave up 2 bases; unmatched junction bases: 0. Per germline, CDR1 SNHLY and CDR2 FYNGKV (reference sequence). The CDR3 spells CASSLGLGAYEQYF. CDR3 bases read: TGTGCCAGCAGCTTAGGACTGGGGGCCTATGAACAGTAC. Full variable domain (missing parts from reference TRBV3 and TRBJ2-7): GPKVLQIPSHQIIDMGQMVTLNCDPVSNHLYFYWYKQILGQQMEFLVNFYNGKVMEKSKLFKDQFSVERPDGSYFTLKIQPTALEDSAVYFCASSLGLGAYEQYFGPGTRLTVL.

Details on this clone: Gene labels here are mouse ones. The CDR3 region is CASSLSGTNSDYTF. CDR3 bases read: TGTGCCAGCAGTCTGTCGGGGACAAACTCCGACTACACC. The chain is built from TRBV26 and TRBJ1-2; no clear D. The read gets to within 1 residue of the CDR3 end, and the germline J gene fills in the rest. There are 14 residues in the CDR3. V dropped 0 bases and J dropped 0 bases, with 5 bases sitting between them. The germline gives CDR1 KGHPV, CDR2 FQNQEV (reference sequence). Based on the CDR3 plus reference TRBV26 and TRBJ1-2, the full variable domain is NSKVIQTPRYLVKGQGQKAKMRCIPEKGHPVVFWYQQNKNNEFKFLINFQNQEVLQQIDMTEKRFSAECPSNSPCSLEIQSSEAGDSALYLCASSLSGTNSDYTFGSGTRLLVI.

Remarks on this clone: Germline and genes here are mouse. Sequencing ends 1 residue short of the CDR3 end; the germline J gene provides the rest. V and J are TRBV13-2 and TRBJ1-1; weak D call: TRBD1 (6 bases). Trimming cost V 4 bases and J 7 bases, with 14 bases left between them. Looked up from germline, CDR1 is NNHNN and CDR2 is SYGAGS (reference sequence). The CDR3 is 13 residues long. Incomplete CDR3 DNA: TGTGCCAGCGGTCGGGGGGCGAGAGGAGAAGTCTTC. Amino acids: CASGRGARGEVF. The full CDR3 protein is CASGRGARGEVFF.

This clone occurred a few times. Gene and germline names: mouse. The read gets to within 1 residue of the CDR3 end, and the germline J gene fills in the rest. The chain recombines TRBV26 with TRBJ1-3, with 7 bases aligning to TRBD1. The length of the CDR3 is 15 residues. Germline V gene lookup returns CDR1 KGHPV and CDR2 FQNQEV (reference sequence). V lost 2 bases, J lost 1 base, and 2 bases stayed unmatched. The CDR3 DNA, read in part, is TGTGCCAGCAGTCTGAGGGGGCGCTCTGGAAATACGCTCTAT. The encoded protein is CASSLRGRSGNTLY. Given in full, the CDR3 is CASSLRGRSGNTLYF.

For this clone: Genes and germline are mouse. The read ends 1 residue shy of where the CDR3 ends; the end is completed using the germline J gene. V and J are TRBV26 and TRBJ2-4; 7 nucleotides match TRBD2. The CDR3 is 14 residues long. Unmatched junction bases numbered 1, after V lost 1 base and J lost 3 bases. Germline loops: CDR1 KGHPV, CDR2 FQNQEV (reference sequence). The covered CDR3 bases are TGTGCCAGCAGTCTGTGGGGGGGACAAAACACCTTGTAC. Its protein is CASSLWGGQNTLY. The whole CDR3 protein reads CASSLWGGQNTLYF.

As concerns this clone: Germline and genes here are mouse. Sequencing ends 1 residue short of the CDR3 end; the germline J gene provides the rest. J is TRBJ2-4 and V is TRBV26, with D perhaps TRBD2 (6 bases). This CDR3 contains 13 residues. CDR1 and CDR2 (germline): KGHPV, FQNQEV (reference sequence). V lost 2 bases, J lost 7 bases, and 10 bases lay in between. CDR3 sequence: CASSLDGGDTLYF. The covered CDR3 bases are TGTGCCAGCAGTCTGGATGGGGGAGACACCTTGTAC.

This clone was seen only a few times. Mouse germline and gene names are used. The read terminates 1 residue before the CDR3 end, so the remaining end is supplied by the germline J gene. The chain couples TRBV26 to TRBJ2-4; perhaps TRBD1 as D (6 bases). This CDR3 region has 14 residues. Germline V gene data show CDR1 as KGHPV and CDR2 as FQNQEV (reference sequence). Trimming took off 5 bases at V and 0 bases at J, with 9 bases between the two ends. Partial CDR3 DNA: TGTGCCAGCAGTTGGGACAATAGTCAAAACACCTTGTAC. Protein product: CASSWDNSQNTLY. The whole CDR3 protein is CASSWDNSQNTLYF.

This clone was found a few times. The genes are named according to mouse. The read ends 1 residue before the CDR3 terminus; that terminus is restored from the germline J gene. This chain links TRBV20 with TRBJ2-2; maybe TRBD1 (6 bases). The CDR3 is made up of 15 amino acids. CDR1 GFQATS and CDR2 STVNSAI come from the germline V gene. V was shortened by 6 bases and J by 1 base, with 15 bases between the two germline ends. The chain's CDR3 is CGASTGTINTGQLYF. CDR3 DNA, as far as it was read: TGTGGTGCATCGACCGGGACAATAAACACCGGGCAGCTCTAC.

Comment on this clone: The listed genes are named as in mouse. Read data end 1 residue before the CDR3 end; the end is taken from the germline J gene. The same CDR3 is also encoded by other DNA sequences in this sample. V usage is TRBV23 and J usage is TRBJ1-1; TRBD1 reflects the table's D call only, with no check against the DNA. Germline loops: CDR1 KGHTA, CDR2 FQNQQP. CDR3 length: 13 residues. CDR3 protein: CSSSQGQNTEVFF. The covered CDR3 bases are TGCTCCAGCAGTCAGGGACAAAACACAGAAGTCTTC.